Below are 10 T cell receptor beta chains sequenced from a single sample in a study of shared clonotypes between healthy human individuals. Here immunoSEQ multiplex PCR was the method, and the copy in TCRdb shows in-frame clones only, minus some. The top ten clones hold 0.5% to 0.65% of a sample with over 850,000 clones, around 82% of them seen once. The sample consisted of memory CD4+ T cells from PBMCs. Documented subset: CD45RA-negative fraction. The receptors were gathered from a man aged 18-30 years in good health. Some clones in this sample may be carry-over from other donors' samples.

V and J are TRBV14 and TRBJ2-2; the D is unclear. Germline CDR1 SGHDN, CDR2 FVKESK. The length of the CDR3 is 15 residues. V gave up 5 bases and J gave up 5 bases, with 15 bases separating them. The chain's CDR3 is CASSFLSTATGELFF. The CDR3 region has the DNA TGTGCCAGCAGCTTCCTATCGACTGCAACCGGGGAGCTGTTTTTT.

The rearrangement uses TRBV7-2 and TRBJ2-1; maybe TRBD1 (5 bases). The CDR3 is made up of 14 amino acids. Trimming left V 7 bases short and J 6 bases short, with 16 bases between. Per the germline V gene, CDR1 is SGHTA and CDR2 is FQGNSA. CDR3 loop: CASIQSRGFNEQFF. The CDR3 DNA follows: TGTGCCAGCATCCAAAGTAGGGGATTCAATGAGCAGTTCTTC.

This clone came up a few times. The chain has TRBV6-1 and TRBJ2-3; 10 bases map to TRBD1. With 3 bases clipped from V and 5 bases from J, the junction kept 5 bases outside the gene matches. Germline CDR1 reads MNHNS; CDR2 reads SASEGT. The CDR3 runs to 15 residues. The CDR3 sequence: CASSEGQGHGDTQYF. The CDR3 DNA follows: TGTGCCAGCAGTGAGGGACAGGGGCATGGAGATACGCAGTATTTT.

This clone was detected a few times. This sequence joins TRBV9 and TRBJ1-1; perhaps TRBD1 as D (6 bases). Germline V CDR1 and CDR2: SGDLS, YYNGEE. The V end lost 0 bases, the J end lost 0 bases, and 18 bases lay between the germline ends. The CDR3 length is 18 residues. This CDR3 reads CASSVGGGPLIMNTEAFF. The DNA for the CDR3 is TGTGCCAGCAGCGTAGGGGGGGGCCCCCTTATCATGAACACTGAAGCTTTCTTT.

The V gene is TRBV27, the J gene TRBJ1-2; tentatively, D is TRBD1 (6 bases). The germline gives CDR1 MNHEY, CDR2 SMNVEV (reference sequence). This CDR3 is 14 amino acids long. Trimming removed 5 bases from V and 5 bases from J, with 15 bases in between. CDR3 DNA sequence: TGTGCCAGCAGTACAGGGTCCAATGGGTATGGCTACACCTTC. Protein sequence: CASSTGSNGYGYTF.

V gene TRBV6-5 combines with J gene TRBJ1-1, with D possibly TRBD1 on 5 matching bases. This CDR3 contains 13 residues. Per the germline V gene, CDR1 is MNHEY and CDR2 is SVGAGI. The V and J ends lost 5 bases and 13 bases respectively, with 20 bases between them. Here the CDR3 reads CASSGGRGATVFF. Here the CDR3 DNA reads TGTGCCAGCAGTGGGGGGAGAGGGGCGACGGTTTTCTTT.

The gene calls are TRBV20-1 and TRBJ1-5, with no clear D. Trimming took off 6 bases at V and 11 bases at J, with 14 bases between the two ends. This CDR3 comprises 11 residues. In germline, CDR1 is DFQATT, CDR2 SNEGSKA (reference sequence). CDR3 protein: CSAFRGTTQHF. CDR3 DNA sequence: TGCAGTGCCTTCCGCGGAACGACCCAGCATTTT.

The chain recombines TRBV28 with TRBJ2-6, with a weak D call TRBD2 (7 bases). Germline lookup yields CDR1 MDHEN and CDR2 SYDVKM. V was pared by 7 bases and J by 2 bases, with 18 bases between. The CDR3 consists of 17 residues. This chain's CDR3 is CASIPGWGGAGANVLTF. DNA for the CDR3: TGTGCCAGCATCCCGGGTTGGGGGGGCGCTGGGGCCAACGTCCTGACTTTC.

V and J are TRBV30 and TRBJ2-7; a weak D match, TRBD2 (6 bases). Trimming removed 3 bases at V and 0 bases at J, with 15 bases between. This CDR3 has 15 residues. Per the germline V gene, CDR1 is GTSNPN and CDR2 is SVGIG (reference sequence). The CDR3 loop reads CAWRMAGGFSYEQYF. CDR3 nucleotides: TGTGCCTGGAGGATGGCTGGGGGGTTCTCCTACGAGCAGTACTTC. The whole variable domain, remainder taken from reference TRBV30 and TRBJ2-7, is SQTIHQWPATLVQPVGSPLSLECTVEGTSNPNLYWYRQAAGRGLQLLFYSVGIGQISSEVPQNLSASRPQDRQFILSSKKLLLSDSGFYLCAWRMAGGFSYEQYFGPGTRLTVT.

The rearrangement links TRBV7-8 to TRBJ2-7; the D is unclear. This CDR3 comprises 15 residues. V was pared by 5 bases and J by 1 base, with 15 bases between. Germline V gene lookup returns CDR1 SGHVS and CDR2 FQNEAQ. The CDR3 sequence: CASSPIRGSSYEQYF. CDR3 in DNA: TGTGCCAGCAGCCCTATCCGAGGCTCGTCCTACGAGCAGTACTTC.